The TCR beta chain under discussion was sequenced for a study of T cells in Graves' hyperthyroidism and ophthalmopathy. In the case of this clonotype: Its specificity is not known.

Study-wide results and caveats: Most thyroid clonotypes that were expanded above 0.001 also turned up in blood. A model using 13 V-J features told ophthalmopathy apart from stable hyperthyroidism.

V gave up 8 bases and J gave up 0 bases; unmatched junction bases: 12. In germline, CDR1 is SGHTA, CDR2 FQGTGA. CDR3 size: 16 residues. The investigators amplified TCR beta CDR3 regions from RNA transcripts. The TCR CDR3 first-round RT-PCR relied on the HTBI primer set. TCRdb re-called the multiplex PCR reads with MiXCR, one entry per CDR3 protein. Altogether 540,000 or so distinct CDR3 sequences are present, approximately 44% being singletons, with the ten largest covering around 20%. This TCR was recovered from an adult woman with Graves' disease, either hyperthyroidism or ophthalmopathy (not recorded which). The chain uses TRBV7-3 and TRBJ1-1, with TRBD1 identical over 7 bases. The sample comprised peripheral blood or thyroid tissue (not recorded which). CDR3 in DNA: TGTGCCAGCTCGCCGACAGGGCGGGGAATGAACACTGAAGCTTTCTTT. Amino acid sequence: CASSPTGRGMNTEAFF.